The T cell receptor beta chain described here comes from a study of blood T cell repertoires in COVID-19. Looking at the study overall: Some COVID-19 samples were acute and others convalescent; all came from the United States, Italy and Spain. PBMCs, B-cell-depleted T cells, or T cells provided the cDNA or gDNA that made up the material.

In the original analysis: Amplification with reference gene primers provided the estimates of nucleated cell counts. Clones were sequenced by immunoSEQ multiplex PCR, and TCRdb holds only the in-frame ones, with some missing. D and trimming were read from the DNA, whereas the V and J calls and clone size are those reported in that table. In the table there are about 200,000 clones, 84% of which are singletons. The CDR3 spans 13 residues. In germline, CDR1 is MNHEY, CDR2 SVGAGI. V shed 5 bases, J shed 7 bases, and the junction held 4 bases outside the gene matches. V usage is TRBV6-5 and J usage is TRBJ1-4; 7 bases are a match to TRBD1. The clonotype originates from a human donor in a cohort sampled during active COVID-19. Material: peripheral blood. CDR3 DNA: TGTGCCAGCAGTCCGGGACAGAGTGAAAAACTGTTTTTT. Residues: CASSPGQSEKLFF.